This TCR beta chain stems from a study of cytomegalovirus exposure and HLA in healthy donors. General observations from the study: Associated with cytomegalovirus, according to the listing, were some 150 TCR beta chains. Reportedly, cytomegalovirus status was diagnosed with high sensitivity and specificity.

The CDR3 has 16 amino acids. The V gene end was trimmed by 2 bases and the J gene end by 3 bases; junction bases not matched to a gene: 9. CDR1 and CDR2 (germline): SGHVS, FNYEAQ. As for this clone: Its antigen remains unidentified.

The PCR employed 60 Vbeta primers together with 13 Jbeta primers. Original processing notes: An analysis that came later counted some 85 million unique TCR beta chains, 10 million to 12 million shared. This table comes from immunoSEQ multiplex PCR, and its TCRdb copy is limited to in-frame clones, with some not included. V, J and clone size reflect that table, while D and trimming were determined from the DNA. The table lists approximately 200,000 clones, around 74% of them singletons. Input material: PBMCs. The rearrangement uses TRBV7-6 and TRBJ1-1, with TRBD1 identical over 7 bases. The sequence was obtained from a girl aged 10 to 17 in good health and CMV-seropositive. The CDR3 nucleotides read TGTGCCAGCAGCTTATCAACAGGGGAACTGGACACTGAAGCTTTCTTT. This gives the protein CASSLSTGELDTEAFF.